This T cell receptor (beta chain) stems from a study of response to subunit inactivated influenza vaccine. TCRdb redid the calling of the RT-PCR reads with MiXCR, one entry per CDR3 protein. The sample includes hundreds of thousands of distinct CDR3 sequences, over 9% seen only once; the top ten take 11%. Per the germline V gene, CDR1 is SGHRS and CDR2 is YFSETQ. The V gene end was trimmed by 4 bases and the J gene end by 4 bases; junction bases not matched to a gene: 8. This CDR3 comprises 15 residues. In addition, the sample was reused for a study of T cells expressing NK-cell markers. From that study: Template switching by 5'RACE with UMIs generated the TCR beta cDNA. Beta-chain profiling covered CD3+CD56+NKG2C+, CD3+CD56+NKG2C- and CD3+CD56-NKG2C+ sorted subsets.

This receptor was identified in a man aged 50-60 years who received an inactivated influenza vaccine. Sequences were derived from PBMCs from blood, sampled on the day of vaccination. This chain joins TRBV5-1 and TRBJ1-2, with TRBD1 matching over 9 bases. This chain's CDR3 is CASSPGTGMPYGYTF. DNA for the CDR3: TGCGCCAGCAGCCCTGGGACAGGGATGCCCTATGGCTACACCTTC.